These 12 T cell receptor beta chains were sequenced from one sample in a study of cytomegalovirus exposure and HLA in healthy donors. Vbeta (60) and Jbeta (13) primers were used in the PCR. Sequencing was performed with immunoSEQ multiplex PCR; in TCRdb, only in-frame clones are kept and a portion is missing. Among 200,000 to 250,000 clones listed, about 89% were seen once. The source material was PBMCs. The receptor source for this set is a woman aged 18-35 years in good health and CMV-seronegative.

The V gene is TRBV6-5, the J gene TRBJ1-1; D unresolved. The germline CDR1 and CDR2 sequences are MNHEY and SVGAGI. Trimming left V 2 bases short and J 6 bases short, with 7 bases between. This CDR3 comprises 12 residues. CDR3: CASSYPGPEAFF. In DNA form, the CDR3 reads TGTGCCAGCAGTTACCCCGGTCCTGAAGCTTTCTTT.

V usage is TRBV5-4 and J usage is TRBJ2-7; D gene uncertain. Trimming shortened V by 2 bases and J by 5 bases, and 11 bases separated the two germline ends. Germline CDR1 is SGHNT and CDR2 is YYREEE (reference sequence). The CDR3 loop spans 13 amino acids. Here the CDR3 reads CASSLWLGDEQYF. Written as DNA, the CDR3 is TGTGCCAGCAGCTTATGGCTAGGTGACGAGCAGTACTTC.

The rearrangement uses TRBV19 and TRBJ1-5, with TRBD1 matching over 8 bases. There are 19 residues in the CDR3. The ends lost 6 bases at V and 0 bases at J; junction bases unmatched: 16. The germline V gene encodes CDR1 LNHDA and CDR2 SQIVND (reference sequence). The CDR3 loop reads CASRTNRGMASYSNQPQHF. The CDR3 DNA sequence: TGTGCCAGTAGAACCAACAGGGGGATGGCCTCATATAGCAATCAGCCCCAGCATTTT. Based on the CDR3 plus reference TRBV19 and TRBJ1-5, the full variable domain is DGGITQSPKYLFRKEGQNVTLSCEQNLNHDAMYWYRQDPGQGLRLIYYSQIVNDFQKGDIAEGYSVSREKKESFPLTVTSAQKNPTAFYLCASRTNRGMASYSNQPQHFGDGTRLSIL.

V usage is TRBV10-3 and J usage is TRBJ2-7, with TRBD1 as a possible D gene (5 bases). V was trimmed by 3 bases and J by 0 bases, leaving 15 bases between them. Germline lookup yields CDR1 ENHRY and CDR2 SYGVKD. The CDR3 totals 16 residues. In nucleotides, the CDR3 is TGTGCCATCAGTGACCTTACAGGTTTTAGCTCCTACGAGCAGTACTTC. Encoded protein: CAISDLTGFSSYEQYF.

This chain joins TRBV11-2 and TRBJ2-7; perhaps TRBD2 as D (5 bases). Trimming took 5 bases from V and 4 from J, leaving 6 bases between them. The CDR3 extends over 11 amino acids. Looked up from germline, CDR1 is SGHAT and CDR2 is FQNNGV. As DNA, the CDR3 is TGTGCCAGCAGCGTAGCGTACGAGCAGTACTTC. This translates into CASSVAYEQYF.

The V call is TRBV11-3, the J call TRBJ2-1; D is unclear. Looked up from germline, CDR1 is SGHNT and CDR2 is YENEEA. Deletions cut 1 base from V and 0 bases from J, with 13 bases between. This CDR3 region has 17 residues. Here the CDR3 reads CASSLGPPLSSYNEQFF. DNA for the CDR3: TGTGCCAGCAGCTTAGGTCCCCCCCTTAGCTCCTACAATGAGCAGTTCTTC.

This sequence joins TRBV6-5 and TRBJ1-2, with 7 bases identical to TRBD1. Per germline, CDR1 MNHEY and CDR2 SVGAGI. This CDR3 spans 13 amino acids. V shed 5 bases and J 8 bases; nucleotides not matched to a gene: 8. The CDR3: CASSADRVGGYTF. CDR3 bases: TGTGCCAGCAGTGCCGACAGGGTGGGAGGCTACACCTTC.

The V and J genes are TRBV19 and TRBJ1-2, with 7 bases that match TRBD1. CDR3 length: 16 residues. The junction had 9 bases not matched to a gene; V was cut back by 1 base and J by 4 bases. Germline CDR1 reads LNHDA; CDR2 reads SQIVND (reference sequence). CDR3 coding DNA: TGTGCCAGTAGTATAGTAGGGGGCCTACCCCCCTATGGCTACACCTTC. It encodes CASSIVGGLPPYGYTF.

CDR3 protein: CAWSRGRGYTF. CDR3 DNA sequence: TGTGCCTGGAGTCGGGGGAGGGGCTACACCTTC. The chain has TRBV30 and TRBJ1-2, with D perhaps TRBD1 (5 bases). Germline V gives CDR1 GTSNPN, CDR2 SVGIG (reference sequence). The CDR3 is 11 amino acids. The V and J ends lost 2 bases and 8 bases respectively, with 9 bases between them.

The CDR3 sequence: CAWTQGTYGYTF. Here the CDR3 DNA reads TGTGCCTGGACACAGGGAACATATGGCTACACCTTC. This rearrangement joins TRBV30 to TRBJ1-2; TRBD1 is a possible D gene (6 bases). V lost 4 bases, J lost 5 bases, and 11 bases lay in between. This CDR3 has 12 amino acids. In germline, CDR1 is GTSNPN, CDR2 SVGIG (reference sequence).

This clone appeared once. The CDR3 nucleotides are TGTGCCAGCAGTCCTCGACAGACAACTAACTATGGCTACACCTTC. Amino acid sequence: CASSPRQTTNYGYTF. The rearrangement joins TRBV27 to TRBJ1-2; a weak D match, TRBD1 (5 bases). Germline V gene data show CDR1 as MNHEY and CDR2 as SMNVEV (reference sequence). V shed 5 bases and J shed 0 bases, with 13 bases lying between them. This CDR3 contains 15 residues.

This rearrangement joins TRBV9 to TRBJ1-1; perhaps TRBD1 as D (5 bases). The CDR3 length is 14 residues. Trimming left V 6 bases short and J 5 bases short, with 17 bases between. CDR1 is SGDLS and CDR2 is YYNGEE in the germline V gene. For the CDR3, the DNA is TGTGCCAGCACCGAGAACAGGTGGGGTACTGAAGCTTTCTTT. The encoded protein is CASTENRWGTEAFF.